Listed below are T cell receptor beta chains from one sample, sequenced in a study of blood T cells in healthy people across ages. MiXCR, run by TCRdb on the 5' RACE reads, gives a single entry per CDR3 protein. The table has 600,000 to 800,000 distinct CDR3 sequences, around 52% seen once. Sequencing used blood. These receptors were taken from an elderly woman in good health. Each CDR3 is given with its conserved first and last residue. A D gene is named only where the DNA matches it firmly. Rows give clone size only sometimes, using once, few, many, or a class for an expanded clone.

V gene	CDR3 length	J gene	clone size	D gene	CDR3 protein	CDR3 DNA
TRBV9	15	TRBJ2-3	NA	NA	CASSVEDRVLDTQYF	TGTGCCAGCAGCGTAGAAGATAGGGTATTAGATACGCAGTATTTT
TRBV12-3/TRBV12-4	16	TRBJ1-5	NA	NA	CASSWGGQLSNQPQHF	TGTGCCAGCAGTTGGGGGGGGCAGTTAAGCAATCAGCCCCAGCATTTT
TRBV19	12	TRBJ1-5	NA	NA	CASSIVGGPQHF	TGTGCCAGTAGTATAGTAGGCGGCCCCCAGCATTTT
TRBV29-1	12	TRBJ1-1	few	NA	CSVAQGNTEAFF	TGCAGCGTCGCCCAGGGGAACACTGAAGCTTTCTTT
TRBV6-6	12	TRBJ1-4	NA	NA	CPSSYRTEKLFF	TGTCCCAGCAGTTACAGGACTGAAAAACTGTTTTTT
TRBV5-6	15	TRBJ2-4	many	NA	CASSLGVLAKNIQYF	TGTGCCAGCAGCTTGGGGGTTCTAGCCAAAAACATTCAGTACTTC
TRBV27	15	TRBJ2-1	NA	TRBD1	CASVQPGTGSNEQFF	TGTGCCAGCGTACAACCCGGGACAGGGAGTAATGAGCAGTTCTTC
TRBV7-3	14	TRBJ1-1	NA	NA	CVSRPPSSVTEAFF	TGTGTCAGCAGACCGCCATCGAGCGTAACTGAAGCTTTCTTT
TRBV21-1	18	TRBJ2-1	NA	NA	CASSKGRGERNSYNEQFF	TGTGCCAGCAGCAAAGGACGGGGCGAACGAAACTCCTACAATGAGCAGTTCTTC
TRBV20-1	13	TRBJ2-1	few	TRBD1	CSASGQGVDEQFF	TGCAGTGCGTCGGGACAGGGGGTTGATGAGCAGTTCTTC
TRBV5-1	17	TRBJ2-3	NA	TRBD1	CASSIGSKTGSTDTQYF	TGCGCCAGCAGCATTGGTTCTAAGACAGGGAGCACAGATACGCAGTATTTT
TRBV29-1	13	TRBJ1-2	many	NA	CSVATDPGYGYTF	TGCAGCGTTGCCACAGACCCAGGGTATGGCTACACCTTC
TRBV29-1	14	TRBJ1-1	few	NA	CSAKEWASSAEAFF	TGCAGCGCCAAGGAGTGGGCGAGCAGTGCTGAAGCTTTCTTT
TRBV28	17	TRBJ1-5	few	TRBD1	CASSPPPGGSQFRPQHF	TGTGCCAGCAGTCCCCCTCCAGGGGGGTCCCAATTTCGGCCCCAGCATTTT
TRBV29-1	13	TRBJ2-1	many	TRBD1	CSANRGELSEQFF	TGCAGCGCAAACAGGGGGGAATTGAGTGAGCAGTTCTTC
TRBV27	14	TRBJ1-2	few	NA	CASSSAVRNYGYTF	TGTGCCAGCAGTTCGGCCGTGCGTAACTATGGCTACACCTTC